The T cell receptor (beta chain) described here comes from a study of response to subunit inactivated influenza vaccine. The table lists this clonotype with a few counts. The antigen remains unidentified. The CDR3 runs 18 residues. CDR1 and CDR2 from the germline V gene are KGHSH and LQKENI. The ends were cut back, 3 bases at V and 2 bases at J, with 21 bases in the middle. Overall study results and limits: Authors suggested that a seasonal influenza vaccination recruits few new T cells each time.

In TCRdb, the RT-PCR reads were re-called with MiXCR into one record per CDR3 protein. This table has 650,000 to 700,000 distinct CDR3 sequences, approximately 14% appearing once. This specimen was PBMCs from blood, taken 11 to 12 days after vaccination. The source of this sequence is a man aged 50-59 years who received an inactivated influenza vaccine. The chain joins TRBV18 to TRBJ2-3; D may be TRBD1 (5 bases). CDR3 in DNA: TGTGCCAGCTCACCGAAAAATCGGAAGACAGATAACACAGATACGCAGTATTTT. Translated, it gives CASSPKNRKTDNTDTQYF.